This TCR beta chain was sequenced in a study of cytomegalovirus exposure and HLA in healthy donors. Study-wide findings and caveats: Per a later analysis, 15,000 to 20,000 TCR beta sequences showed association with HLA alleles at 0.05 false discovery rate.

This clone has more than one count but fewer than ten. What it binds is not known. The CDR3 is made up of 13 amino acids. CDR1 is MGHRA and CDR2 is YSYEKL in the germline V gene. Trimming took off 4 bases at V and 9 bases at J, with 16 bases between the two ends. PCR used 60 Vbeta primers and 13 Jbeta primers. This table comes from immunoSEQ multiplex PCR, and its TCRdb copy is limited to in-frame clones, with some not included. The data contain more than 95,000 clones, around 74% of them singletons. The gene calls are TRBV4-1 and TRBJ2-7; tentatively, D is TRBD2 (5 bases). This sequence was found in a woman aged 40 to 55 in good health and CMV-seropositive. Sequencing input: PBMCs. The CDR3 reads CASSPIGSALQYF. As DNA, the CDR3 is TGCGCCAGCAGCCCCATTGGGAGCGCCCTGCAGTACTTC.